Below, 29 T cell receptor beta chains from the same sample are listed, as sequenced in a study of cytomegalovirus exposure and HLA in healthy donors. The PCR contained 60 Vbeta and 13 Jbeta primers. Libraries were prepared by immunoSEQ multiplex PCR; TCRdb keeps only in-frame clonotypes and omits some of them. The table lists about 100,000 clones, approximately 78% of them singletons. The source material was PBMCs. Receptors originate from a woman aged 55-69 years in good health and CMV-seronegative.

The table lists this clone with a count of one. This chain uses TRBV4-1 with TRBJ1-2; D is uncertain. The CDR3 length is 15 residues. V shed 0 bases and J shed 4 bases, with 12 bases lying between them. Germline V gene data show CDR1 as MGHRA and CDR2 as YSYEKL. CDR3 amino acids: CASSQEEGSFYGYTF. CDR3 nucleotide sequence: TGCGCCAGCAGCCAAGAGGAGGGCTCCTTCTATGGCTACACCTTC.

The chain joins TRBV6-5 to TRBJ2-3, with a possible D match to TRBD1 (5 bases). The CDR3 is made up of 13 amino acids. V lost 5 bases and J 4 bases, leaving 10 bases between the germline ends. The germline gives CDR1 MNHEY, CDR2 SVGAGI. CDR3 DNA sequence: TGTGCCAGCAGTCTGCGGACACCAGATACGCAGTATTTT. As protein: CASSLRTPDTQYF.

This chain joins TRBV7-2 and TRBJ1-2; maybe TRBD1 (6 bases). V shed 0 bases and J shed 8 bases, with 16 bases lying between them. The CDR3 consists of 15 residues. CDR1 and CDR2 from the germline V gene are SGHTA and FQGNSA. Written as DNA, the CDR3 is TGTGCCAGCAGCTTAGCGGCTCAGGGGATAGGGGGCTACACCTTC. Translated: CASSLAAQGIGGYTF. Based on the CDR3 plus reference TRBV7-2 and TRBJ1-2, the full variable domain is GAGVSQSPSNKVTEKGKDVELRCDPISGHTALYWYRQSLGQGLEFLIYFQGNSAPDKSGLPSDRFSAERTGGSVSTLTIQRTQQEDSAVYLCASSLAAQGIGGYTFGSGTRLTVV.

The genes are TRBV5-6 and TRBJ1-1; D perhaps matches TRBD1 (6 bases). CDR3 length: 12 amino acids. Germline values: CDR1 SGHDT, CDR2 YYEEEE. The V gene lost 7 bases and the J gene lost 4 bases, with 11 bases spanning the gap. The CDR3 loop reads CASRGRGTEAFF. DNA for the CDR3: TGTGCCAGCCGGGGCAGGGGCACTGAAGCTTTCTTT.

V usage is TRBV7-9 and J usage is TRBJ1-5, with 10 bases that match TRBD1. The CDR3 is made up of 15 amino acids. V trimming: 4 bases; J trimming: 13 bases; junction bases outside the gene matches: 13. CDR1 SEHNR and CDR2 FQNEAQ come from the germline V gene (reference sequence). Here the CDR3 reads CASSSSHGTGAEQHF. Here the CDR3 DNA reads TGTGCCAGCAGCTCGTCACACGGGACAGGGGCTGAGCAGCATTTT.

The V gene is TRBV28, the J gene TRBJ2-2; D remains ambiguous. This CDR3 spans 13 amino acids. Germline V CDR1 and CDR2: MDHEN, SYDVKM. Trimming took 10 bases from V and 0 from J, leaving 9 bases between them. CDR3 nucleotide sequence: TGTGCCATAAAAAACTCGAACACCGGGGAGCTGTTTTTT. This sequence encodes CAIKNSNTGELFF.

The CDR3 reads CASSELGGTGELFF. CDR3 DNA sequence: TGCGCCAGCAGCGAACTAGGGGGAACCGGGGAGCTGTTTTTT. The chain carries TRBV5-1 and TRBJ2-2, with TRBD1 as a possible D gene (6 bases). The germline gives CDR1 SGHRS, CDR2 YFSETQ. This CDR3 is 14 amino acids long. V gave up 4 bases and J gave up 5 bases, with 12 bases separating them.

The J gene is TRBJ1-1, the V gene TRBV5-4; unclear D gene. The CDR3 totals 14 residues. CDR1 and CDR2 from the germline V gene are SGHNT and YYREEE (reference sequence). V dropped 4 bases and J dropped 8 bases, with 18 bases sitting between them. The CDR3 loop is CASSPPGPTAEAFF. CDR3 nucleotides: TGTGCCAGCAGCCCACCTGGGCCTACGGCGGAAGCTTTCTTT.

The V call is TRBV27, the J call TRBJ1-2, with D possibly TRBD1 on 6 matching bases. The CDR3 loop spans 15 amino acids. Trimming stripped 4 bases from V and 1 base from J, with 13 bases between. Looked up from germline, CDR1 is MNHEY and CDR2 is SMNVEV (reference sequence). The DNA for the CDR3 is TGTGCCAGCAGTTCCCTATCGGACAGTAACTATGGCTACACCTTC. Encoded protein: CASSSLSDSNYGYTF.

The V call is TRBV5-6, the J call TRBJ1-2, with D unclear. Germline CDR1 reads SGHDT; CDR2 reads YYEEEE. V lost 0 bases and J lost 8, with 17 bases in between. The CDR3 is 15 amino acids. The CDR3 loop reads CASSLGPARAGGYTF. DNA of the CDR3: TGTGCCAGCAGCTTGGGACCAGCACGGGCGGGAGGCTACACCTTC.

This chain connects TRBV9 to TRBJ1-3; D possibly corresponds to TRBD1 (6 bases). Germline V gene lookup returns CDR1 SGDLS and CDR2 YYNGEE. The V and J ends lost 3 bases and 0 bases respectively, with 22 bases between them. This CDR3 region has 19 residues. The CDR3: CASSDSTGAELSSGNTIYF. The CDR3 region has the DNA TGTGCCAGCAGCGACTCGACAGGTGCAGAATTGAGCTCTGGAAACACCATATATTTT. The whole variable domain, remainder taken from reference TRBV9 and TRBJ1-3, is DSGVTQTPKHLITATGQRVTLRCSPRSGDLSVYWYQQSLDQGLQFLIQYYNGEERAKGNILERFSAQQFPDLHSELNLSSLELGDSALYFCASSDSTGAELSSGNTIYFGEGSWLTVV.

The CDR3 DNA sequence: TGTGCCAGCAGTTTATATGGCACGGTCGGGAATACTAATGAAAAACTGTTTTTT. It is translated as CASSLYGTVGNTNEKLFF. V gene TRBV28 combines with J gene TRBJ1-4, with D unresolved. The germline V and J ends were trimmed by 1 base and 2 bases, with 17 bases remaining between them. The V gene's germline CDR1 is MDHEN and CDR2 SYDVKM. CDR3 length: 18 residues.

The CDR3 is CASSLPDRVDYEQYF. For the CDR3, the DNA is TGTGCCAGCAGCTTACCGGACAGGGTAGACTACGAGCAGTACTTC. V is TRBV5-6 and J is TRBJ2-7, with 8 nucleotides matching TRBD1. The CDR3 totals 15 residues. The germline V gene encodes CDR1 SGHDT and CDR2 YYEEEE. Trimming took 2 bases from V and 3 from J; bases not matched to a gene: 7.

This clone was seen a single time. The chain employs TRBV5-6 and TRBJ2-7, with 7 nucleotides matching TRBD1. V lost 1 base, J lost 4 bases, and 11 bases stayed unmatched. The length of the CDR3 is 16 residues. Germline CDR1 is SGHDT and CDR2 is YYEEEE. CDR3 amino acids: CASSLTTGTLGYEQYF. CDR3 DNA sequence: TGTGCCAGCAGCTTGACGACAGGGACCCTTGGTTACGAGCAGTACTTC.

V and J are TRBV7-9 and TRBJ1-6; D uncertain. Trimming removed 3 bases at V and 0 bases at J, with 6 bases between. Germline values: CDR1 SEHNR, CDR2 FQNEAQ (reference sequence). This CDR3 contains 15 residues. This chain's CDR3 is CASSFSSSYNSPLHF. The CDR3 coding sequence is TGTGCCAGCAGCTTCTCTAGCTCCTATAATTCACCCCTCCACTTT.

This rearrangement joins TRBV7-2 to TRBJ1-1; 7 positions match TRBD1. The germline gives CDR1 SGHTA, CDR2 FQGNSA. This CDR3 has 14 amino acids. J lost 5 bases, V lost 2 bases, and 5 bases had no gene match. The CDR3 DNA follows: TGTGCCAGCAGCTTACCCAGGGGGTTAACTGAAGCTTTCTTT. Its protein is CASSLPRGLTEAFF.

The gene calls are TRBV6-1 and TRBJ1-5, with 9 bases lining up with TRBD1. V was clipped by 2 bases and J by 2 bases; unmatched bases: 13. The CDR3 has 19 residues. Germline V CDR1 and CDR2: MNHNS, SASEGT. In DNA, the CDR3 is TGTGCCAGCAGTGAACTATGGGGGGCGGGGACAGGGCGCAATCAGCCCCAGCATTTT. Encoded protein: CASSELWGAGTGRNQPQHF.

The chain recombines TRBV20-1 with TRBJ2-5; D call uncertain. This CDR3 comprises 11 residues. The ends were cut back, 3 bases at V and 1 base at J, with 3 bases in the middle. The germline CDR1 and CDR2 sequences are DFQATT and SNEGSKA (reference sequence). CDR3 loop: CSASLQETQYF. The CDR3 region has the DNA TGCAGTGCTAGCCTCCAAGAGACCCAGTACTTC.

The rearrangement joins TRBV29-1 to TRBJ1-2; D may be TRBD1 (5 bases). Looked up from germline, CDR1 is SQVTM and CDR2 is ANQGSEA. The CDR3 totals 13 residues. CDR3 sequence reads: CGAEFGGGNGYTF. The CDR3 region has the DNA TGCGGCGCTGAGTTTGGGGGAGGTAATGGCTACACCTTC.

The genes are TRBV19 and TRBJ1-2; D gene ambiguous. CDR1 and CDR2 from the germline V gene are LNHDA and SQIVND (reference sequence). This CDR3 contains 13 residues. V lost 5 bases to trimming and J lost 3 bases, with 10 bases between them. CDR3 protein: CASSVGVDYGYTF. The CDR3 coding sequence is TGTGCCAGTAGTGTAGGAGTTGACTATGGCTACACCTTC.

CDR3 in DNA: TGTGCCAGCAGCGTAGTCGAACAGGGCTCTGAAGCTTTCTTT. Amino acid sequence: CASSVVEQGSEAFF. The chain employs TRBV9 and TRBJ1-1, with D maybe TRBD1 (6 bases). V was cut by 0 bases and J by 6 bases, with 12 bases left in between. This CDR3 has 14 residues. From germline, CDR1 is SGDLS and CDR2 YYNGEE.

Concerning this clone itself: The sample contains more than one DNA sequence encoding this CDR3. This rearrangement joins TRBV28 to TRBJ1-5; D is perhaps TRBD1 (6 bases). Germline-derived CDR1 and CDR2 are MDHEN and SYDVKM. The V end lost 8 bases, the J end lost 2 bases, and 13 bases lay between the germline ends. The CDR3 sequence is 14 residues long. The CDR3 DNA reads TGTGCCAGCTCTCGGGGGGGCGGCAATCAGCCCCAGCATTTT. Encoded protein: CASSRGGGNQPQHF.

This clone has a single count. The chain joins TRBV16 to TRBJ1-1; unclear D gene. The V end lost 2 bases, the J end lost 10 bases, and 11 bases lay between the germline ends. Per the germline V gene, CDR1 is KGHSY and CDR2 is FQNENV. The CDR3 consists of 12 residues. CDR3 sequence reads: CASSQSLNGAFF. DNA of the CDR3: TGTGCCAGCAGCCAAAGTTTGAACGGAGCTTTCTTT.

The V call is TRBV9, the J call TRBJ2-5, with 7 bases that match TRBD1. The length of the CDR3 is 14 residues. Per germline, CDR1 SGDLS and CDR2 YYNGEE. J lost 2 bases, V lost 2 bases, and 3 bases had no gene match. The DNA of the CDR3 is TGTGCCAGCAGCGTGATGGGACAGCAAGAGACCCAGTACTTC. Its protein is CASSVMGQQETQYF.

The V and J genes are TRBV6-6 and TRBJ2-3; 8 nucleotides align to TRBD1. V gave up 0 bases and J gave up 3 bases; unmatched junction bases: 5. This CDR3 is built from 16 residues. Germline CDR1 is MNHNY and CDR2 is SVGAGI (reference sequence). The CDR3 bases are TGTGCCAGCAGTTACTCGGGCAGGGGGCATACAGATACGCAGTATTTT. Protein: CASSYSGRGHTDTQYF.

V and J are TRBV6-1 and TRBJ2-1; TRBD2 might be the D (7 bases). CDR3 size: 11 residues. Trimming left V 3 bases short and J 12 bases short, with 9 bases between. The germline CDR1 and CDR2 sequences are MNHNS and SASEGT. The CDR3 DNA sequence: TGTGCCAGCAGTGAGGGAGGGGGGCAGTTCTTC. Protein product: CASSEGGGQFF.

The rearrangement uses TRBV7-2 and TRBJ1-1; a possible D gene is TRBD1 (5 bases). The CDR3 has 14 residues. The germline V gene has CDR1 SGHTA and CDR2 FQGNSA. Between the trimmed V and J ends, which lost 1 base and 10 bases, there was a span of 16 bases. In DNA form, the CDR3 reads TGTGCCAGCAGCTTAGTCAGGGAGGTGGCTGCAGCTTTCTTT. It codes for CASSLVREVAAAFF.

The CDR3 sequence: CASSYLTGTATYEQYF. CDR3 in DNA: TGTGCCAGTAGCTACCTTACCGGGACAGCTACCTACGAGCAGTACTTC. The chain employs TRBV19 and TRBJ2-7; 7 positions match TRBD1. The CDR3 covers 16 residues. Losses at the gene ends were 6 bases for V and 2 bases for J; bases not matched to a gene: 13. Per germline, CDR1 LNHDA and CDR2 SQIVND (reference sequence).

This rearrangement joins TRBV11-2 to TRBJ1-5; D unclear. The CDR3 sequence is 13 residues long. CDR1 and CDR2 (germline): SGHAT, FQNNGV. Trimming took 5 bases from V and 0 from J, leaving 5 bases between them. The CDR3 DNA follows: TGTGCCAGCAGCCTCGTTAGCAATCAGCCCCAGCATTTT. This encodes CASSLVSNQPQHF.